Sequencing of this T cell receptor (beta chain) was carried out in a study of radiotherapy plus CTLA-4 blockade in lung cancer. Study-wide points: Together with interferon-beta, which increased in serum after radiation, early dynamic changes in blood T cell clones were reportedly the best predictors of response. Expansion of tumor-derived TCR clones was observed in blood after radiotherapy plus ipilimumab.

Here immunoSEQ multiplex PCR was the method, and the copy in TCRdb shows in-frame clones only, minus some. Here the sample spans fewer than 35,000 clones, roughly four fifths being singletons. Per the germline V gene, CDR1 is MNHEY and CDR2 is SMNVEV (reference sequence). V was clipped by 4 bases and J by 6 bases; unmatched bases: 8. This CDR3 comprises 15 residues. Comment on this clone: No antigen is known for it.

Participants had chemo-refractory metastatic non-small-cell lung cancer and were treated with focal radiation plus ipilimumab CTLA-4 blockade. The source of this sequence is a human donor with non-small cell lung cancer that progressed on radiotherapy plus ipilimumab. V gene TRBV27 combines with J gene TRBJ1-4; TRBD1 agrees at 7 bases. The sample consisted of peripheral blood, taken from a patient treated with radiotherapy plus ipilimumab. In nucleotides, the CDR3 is TGTGCCAGCAGTTCCCAGACAGGGATTCATGAAAAACTGTTTTTT. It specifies CASSSQTGIHEKLFF.